Included here is one T cell receptor beta chain sequence, with context. The recovered donors of Cohort 3 showed two negative PCRs, clearance, or symptom resolution. This specimen belongs to a study of blood T cell repertoires in COVID-19. Looking at the study overall: Sites across the United States, Italy and Spain contributed samples from acute and convalescent COVID-19.

Using immunoSEQ multiplex PCR, the repertoire was profiled, and TCRdb retains in-frame clones only, with some absent. The sample lists a few hundred thousand clones; 80% to 90% were seen once. The CDR3 extends over 16 amino acids. Germline loops: CDR1 MNHEY, CDR2 SMNVEV (reference sequence). V lost 0 bases and J 3 bases, leaving 15 bases between the germline ends. Sequenced: PBMCs or T cells enriched from blood (not recorded which). J is TRBJ2-7 and V is TRBV27; D is perhaps TRBD1 (5 bases). This TCR was sampled from a man younger than 35 who had recovered from COVID-19. The CDR3 DNA sequence: TGTGCCAGCAGTTTATCGGCCCAGGGCCCCCTCTACGAGCAGTACTTC. It yields the protein CASSLSAQGPLYEQYF.